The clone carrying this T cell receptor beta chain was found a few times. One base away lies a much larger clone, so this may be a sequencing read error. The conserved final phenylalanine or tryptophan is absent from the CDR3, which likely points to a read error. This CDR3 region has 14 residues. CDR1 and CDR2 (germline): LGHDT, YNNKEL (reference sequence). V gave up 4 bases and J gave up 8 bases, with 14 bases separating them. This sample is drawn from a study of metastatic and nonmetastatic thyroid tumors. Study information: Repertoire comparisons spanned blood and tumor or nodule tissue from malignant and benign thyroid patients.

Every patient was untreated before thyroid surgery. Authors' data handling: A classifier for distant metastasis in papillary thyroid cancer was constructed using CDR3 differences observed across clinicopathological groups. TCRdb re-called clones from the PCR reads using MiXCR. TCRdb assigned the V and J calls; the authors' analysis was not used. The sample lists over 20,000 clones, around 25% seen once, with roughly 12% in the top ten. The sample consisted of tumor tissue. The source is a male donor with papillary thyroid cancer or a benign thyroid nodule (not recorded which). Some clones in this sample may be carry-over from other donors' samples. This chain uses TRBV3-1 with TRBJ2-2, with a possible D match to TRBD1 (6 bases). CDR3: CASSPGHGKGELFS. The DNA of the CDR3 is TGTGCCAGCAGCCCGGGACACGGAAAGGGGGAGCTGTTTTCT.